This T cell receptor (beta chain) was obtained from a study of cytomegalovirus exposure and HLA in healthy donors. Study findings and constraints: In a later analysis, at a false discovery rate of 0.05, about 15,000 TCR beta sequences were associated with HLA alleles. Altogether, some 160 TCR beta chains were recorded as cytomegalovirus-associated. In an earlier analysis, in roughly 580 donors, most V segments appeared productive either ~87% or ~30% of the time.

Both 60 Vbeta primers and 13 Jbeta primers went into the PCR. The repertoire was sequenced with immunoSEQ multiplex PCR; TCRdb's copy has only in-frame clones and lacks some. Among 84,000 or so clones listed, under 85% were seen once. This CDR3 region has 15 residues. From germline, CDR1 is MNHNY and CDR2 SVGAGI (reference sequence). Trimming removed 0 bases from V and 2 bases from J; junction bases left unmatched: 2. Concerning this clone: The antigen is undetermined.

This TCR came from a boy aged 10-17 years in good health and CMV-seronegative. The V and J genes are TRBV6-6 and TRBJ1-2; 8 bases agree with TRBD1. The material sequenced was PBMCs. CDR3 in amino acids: CASSYSPGGNYGYTF. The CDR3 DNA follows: TGTGCCAGCAGTTACTCGCCAGGGGGCAACTATGGCTACACCTTC.